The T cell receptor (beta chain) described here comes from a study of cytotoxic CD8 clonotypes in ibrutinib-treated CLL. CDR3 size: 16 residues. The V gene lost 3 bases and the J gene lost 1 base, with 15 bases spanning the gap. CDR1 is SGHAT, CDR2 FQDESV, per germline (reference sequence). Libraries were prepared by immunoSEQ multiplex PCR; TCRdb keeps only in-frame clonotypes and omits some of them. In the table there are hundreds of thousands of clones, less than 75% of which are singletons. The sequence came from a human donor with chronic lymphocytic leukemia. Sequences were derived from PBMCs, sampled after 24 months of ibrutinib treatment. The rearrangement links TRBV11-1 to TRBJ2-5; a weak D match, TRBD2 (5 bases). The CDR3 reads CASSFWESRAQETQYF. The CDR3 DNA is TGTGCCAGCAGCTTTTGGGAGAGCAGAGCCCAAGAGACCCAGTACTTC.